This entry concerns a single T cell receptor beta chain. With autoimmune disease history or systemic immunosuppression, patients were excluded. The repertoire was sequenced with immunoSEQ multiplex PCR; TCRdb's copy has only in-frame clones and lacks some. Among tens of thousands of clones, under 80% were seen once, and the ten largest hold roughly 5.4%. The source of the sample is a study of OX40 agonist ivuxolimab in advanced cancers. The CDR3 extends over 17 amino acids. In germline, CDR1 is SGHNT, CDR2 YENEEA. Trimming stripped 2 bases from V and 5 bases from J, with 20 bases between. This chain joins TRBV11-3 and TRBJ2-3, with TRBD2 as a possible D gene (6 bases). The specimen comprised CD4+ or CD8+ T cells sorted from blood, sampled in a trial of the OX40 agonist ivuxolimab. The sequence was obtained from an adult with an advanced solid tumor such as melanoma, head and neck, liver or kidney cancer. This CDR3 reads CASSLFGGSGGGDTQYF. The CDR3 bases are TGTGCCAGCAGCTTATTTGGAGGGAGTGGGGGTGGAGATACGCAGTATTTT.